A single sample gave rise to the 21 T cell receptor beta chains below, sequenced in a study of T cells in Graves' hyperthyroidism and ophthalmopathy. What was amplified from RNA transcripts were TCR beta CDR3 regions. The HTBI primer set drove a first-round RT-PCR of the TCR CDR3. MiXCR, run by TCRdb on the multiplex PCR reads, gives a single entry per CDR3 protein. The table records around 250,000 distinct CDR3 sequences, roughly 14% of them present only once. Input material: blood. These receptor sequences come from a woman between 35 and 50 years old with Graves' hyperthyroidism that later progressed to Graves' ophthalmopathy.

This clonotype was seen a handful of times. The chain couples TRBV28 to TRBJ2-1; no firm D call. This CDR3 region has 16 residues. Germline V gene lookup returns CDR1 MDHEN and CDR2 SYDVKM. V lost 1 base and J lost 4, with 14 bases in between. The CDR3 loop is CASSLFSAFQYNEQFF. The CDR3 bases are TGTGCCAGCAGTTTATTCTCCGCATTTCAGTACAATGAGCAGTTCTTC.

This chain uses TRBV5-1 with TRBJ1-2; 9 bases match TRBD1. V trimming: 2 bases; J trimming: 6 bases; junction bases outside the gene matches: 2. This CDR3 is built from 13 residues. Germline-derived CDR1 and CDR2 are SGHRS and YFSETQ. DNA for the CDR3: TGCGCCAGCAGCTTCGGGACAGGGAATGGCTACACCTTC. Amino acid sequence: CASSFGTGNGYTF.

The chain couples TRBV10-3 to TRBJ2-7; 7 nucleotides align to TRBD2. This CDR3 is 15 amino acids long. Per germline, CDR1 ENHRY and CDR2 SYGVKD. Unmatched junction bases numbered 7, after V lost 4 bases and J lost 1 base. The CDR3: CAISAERGVSYEQYF. CDR3 coding DNA: TGTGCCATCAGTGCAGAGCGGGGTGTATCCTACGAGCAGTACTTC.

This clonotype was detected many times. The chain is built from TRBV3-1 and TRBJ1-1; TRBD1 matches at 10 bases. This CDR3 comprises 13 residues. V trimming: 1 base; J trimming: 10 bases; junction bases outside the gene matches: 3. The germline V gene encodes CDR1 LGHDT and CDR2 YNNKEL (reference sequence). The CDR3, as DNA: TGTGCCAGCAGCCAAGGACAGGGGGCGATAGCTTTCTTT. Translation gives CASSQGQGAIAFF.

This clonotype was counted many times. The chain carries TRBV5-1 and TRBJ1-3; D is possibly TRBD1 (5 bases). Germline values: CDR1 SGHRS, CDR2 YFSETQ. The CDR3 length is 16 residues. Trimming pared 0 bases from V and 3 bases from J, leaving 13 bases between. The DNA for the CDR3 is TGCGCCAGCAGCTTGGGCGAGAAGGGGATTGGAAACACCATATATTTT. Protein product: CASSLGEKGIGNTIYF.

This clonotype showed up many times. At one end, the junction sequence differs from germline, possibly due to a read error. The chain recombines TRBV28 with TRBJ2-7, with D possibly being TRBD1 (6 bases). This CDR3 region has 11 residues. In germline, CDR1 is MDHEN, CDR2 SYDVKM. The CDR3 DNA follows: TGTGCCAGCAGTCAGGGGTTCGAGCAGTGCTTC. The encoded protein is CASSQGFEQCF. Combining the CDR3 with reference TRBV28 and TRBJ2-7 gives the whole variable domain DVKVTQSSRYLVKRTGEKVFLECVQDMDHENMFWYRQDPGLGLRLIYFSYDVKMKEKGDIPEGYSVSREKKERFSLILESASTNQTSMYLCASSQGFEQCFGPGTRLTVT.

This clonotype was seen only a few times. The chain uses TRBV20-1 and TRBJ1-4; maybe TRBD1 (5 bases). Deletions cut 1 base from V and 5 bases from J, with 14 bases between. Germline assignment: CDR1 DFQATT and CDR2 SNEGSKA (reference sequence). The CDR3 contains 15 residues. CDR3 nucleotide sequence: TGCAGTGCTAGAGCGGTGGACATCAAGAATGAAAAACTGTTTTTT. Encoded protein: CSARAVDIKNEKLFF.

This clonotype was counted ten times or more. The chain joins TRBV3-1 to TRBJ2-5; the D call may be TRBD1 or TRBD2 (6 bases each). Trimming removed 4 bases at V and 7 bases at J, with 16 bases between. The V gene's germline CDR1 is LGHDT and CDR2 YNNKEL (reference sequence). CDR3 size: 14 residues. The CDR3 spells CASSPPRGRVTQYF. Here the CDR3 DNA reads TGTGCCAGCAGCCCGCCCCGGGGGCGAGTGACCCAGTACTTC.

This clonotype was picked up many times. The chain uses TRBV5-1 and TRBJ2-5, with TRBD1 matching over 7 bases. The CDR3 is 16 amino acids. The germline CDR1 and CDR2 sequences are SGHRS and YFSETQ. The V and J ends lost 1 base and 5 bases, in that order; junction bases with no gene match: 11. The CDR3 DNA reads as TGCGCCAGCAGCTTGTATGTGGGACAGTATATGGAGACCCAGTACTTC. This gives the protein CASSLYVGQYMETQYF.

This clonotype occurred many times. The chain uses TRBV18 and TRBJ1-5, with TRBD1 as a possible D gene (6 bases). The germline CDR1 and CDR2 sequences are KGHSH and LQKENI. This CDR3 region has 15 residues. Trimming pared 3 bases from V and 5 bases from J, leaving 14 bases between. The CDR3: CASSPTGNRYQPQHF. In DNA form, the CDR3 reads TGTGCCAGCTCACCTACAGGGAATCGGTATCAGCCCCAGCATTTT.

This clonotype showed up many times. The chain links TRBV27 to TRBJ1-5; no firm D call. Deletions cut 8 bases from V and 11 bases from J, with 13 bases between. Per germline, CDR1 MNHEY and CDR2 SMNVEV (reference sequence). There are 11 residues in the CDR3. In nucleotides, the CDR3 is TGTGCCAGCTCCTTAACCGGGACCCAGCATTTT. This sequence encodes CASSLTGTQHF.

This clonotype was seen at least ten times. This rearrangement joins TRBV11-2 to TRBJ1-1; 8 bases are a match to TRBD1. The CDR3 sequence is 14 residues long. V lost 3 bases, J lost 6 bases, and 6 bases stayed unmatched. CDR1 is SGHAT, CDR2 FQNNGV, per germline. CDR3: CASSFTGGAPEAFF. CDR3 DNA: TGTGCCAGCAGCTTTACAGGGGGGGCCCCTGAAGCTTTCTTT. Full variable domain (missing parts from reference TRBV11-2 and TRBJ1-1): EAGVAQSPRYKIIEKRQSVAFWCNPISGHATLYWYQQILGQGPKLLIQFQNNGVVDDSQLPKDRFSAERLKGVDSTLKIQPAKLEDSAVYLCASSFTGGAPEAFFGQGTRLTVV.

This clonotype showed up many times. The chain has TRBV30 and TRBJ2-6; 11 bases map to TRBD1. The CDR3 has 18 amino acids. Per the germline V gene, CDR1 is GTSNPN and CDR2 is SVGIG (reference sequence). After removal of 2 bases from V and 4 bases from J, the junction contained 10 bases not matched to a gene. CDR3 protein: CAWSRRTGGLRGANVLTF. CDR3 coding DNA: TGTGCCTGGAGTCGCCGGACAGGGGGCTTGCGGGGGGCCAACGTCCTGACTTTC.

The rearrangement links TRBV13 to TRBJ2-3; D not resolved. The germline CDR1 and CDR2 sequences are PRHDT and FYEKMQ (reference sequence). V was trimmed by 5 bases and J by 0 bases, leaving 9 bases between them. There are 14 residues in the CDR3. The CDR3 DNA is TGTGCCAGCAGCGCGGACCCTAGCACAGATACGCAGTATTTT. Its protein is CASSADPSTDTQYF.

Many counts were recorded for this clonotype. The rearrangement links TRBV19 to TRBJ2-5; 13 bases map to TRBD2. The trim removed 4 bases at V and 4 bases at J, leaving 3 bases unmatched. CDR3 size: 15 residues. CDR1 and CDR2 from the germline V gene are LNHDA and SQIVND (reference sequence). The CDR3 DNA follows: TGTGCCAGTAGTACCCGACTAGCGGGAGGAGAGACCCAGTACTTC. This translates into CASSTRLAGGETQYF.

This clonotype was observed at least ten times. V gene TRBV6-2 or TRBV6-3 combines with J gene TRBJ1-1; maybe TRBD1 (6 bases). Germline V CDR1 and CDR2: MNHEY, SVGEGT. V lost 7 bases to trimming and J lost 1 base, with 19 bases between them. This CDR3 has 16 residues. The CDR3 is CASTNPLGTRNTEAFF. DNA for the CDR3: TGTGCCAGCACCAACCCCCTCGGGACACGGAACACTGAAGCTTTCTTT.

This clonotype was recorded at least ten times. The chain links TRBV28 to TRBJ2-7, with D perhaps matching TRBD1 (5 bases). Trimming pared 6 bases from V and 5 bases from J, leaving 17 bases between. There are 14 residues in the CDR3. Germline V gene sequence: CDR1 MDHEN, CDR2 SYDVKM. The CDR3 nucleotides are TGTGCCAGCAGCACCTACCTTGGGGCAAACGAGCAGTACTTC. Protein: CASSTYLGANEQYF.

This chain links TRBV5-4 with TRBJ1-3; the D is unclear. Trimming pared 1 base from V and 1 base from J, leaving 6 bases between. Germline V gene sequence: CDR1 SGHNT, CDR2 YYREEE (reference sequence). The CDR3 totals 14 residues. The CDR3 protein is CASSLFQSGNTIYF. The CDR3 bases are TGTGCCAGCAGCTTGTTCCAATCTGGAAACACCATATATTTT.

Details on this clonotype: A much larger clone lies one base from this, so it may be a read error. The V gene is TRBV18, the J gene TRBJ1-6; D call uncertain. V lost 5 bases and J 5 bases, leaving 7 bases between the germline ends. In germline, CDR1 is KGHSH, CDR2 LQKENI. The CDR3 totals 13 residues. CDR3 sequence: CASSTLDNSPLHF. CDR3 DNA sequence: TGTGCCAGCTCAACACTCGATAATTCACCCCTCCACTTT.

The chain combines TRBV7-2 with TRBJ2-1, with 9 positions matching TRBD2. The junction had 4 bases not matched to a gene; V was cut back by 6 bases and J by 7 bases. CDR3 size: 13 residues. CDR1 SGHTA and CDR2 FQGNSA come from the germline V gene. CDR3 nucleotide sequence: TGTGCCAGCAGGAGGACTAGCGCAAATGAGCAGTTCTTC. Its protein is CASRRTSANEQFF.

This clonotype was recorded many times. The chain joins TRBV28 to TRBJ2-7; D is unclear. Between the trimmed V and J ends, which lost 5 bases and 5 bases, there was a span of 16 bases. Germline CDR1 and CDR2: MDHEN and SYDVKM. This CDR3 has 14 amino acids. In DNA form, the CDR3 reads TGTGCCAGCAGTGGCGGCCAGGTGGGCAACGAGCAGTACTTC. It translates to CASSGGQVGNEQYF.